Each of the 7 T cell receptor beta chains below was sequenced from the same sample in a study of vaccination effects on CD4 cells after COVID-19. Assay: immunoSEQ multiplex PCR; the TCRdb copy retains only in-frame clones and omits some. This repertoire shows 21,000 or so clones, 74% found once; its top ten account for about 40%. What these receptors recognize is not known. Antigen-specific CD4+ T cells were first expanded with viral peptide pools by the ViraFEST assay and only then sequenced. Culturing for about 9 days preceded CD4+ T cell isolation. SARS-CoV-2 infection was confirmed by PCR in the person between March and December 2020. Here the sequenced sample was CD4+ T cells from PBMCs cultured with a peptide pool, taken before COVID-19 vaccination. The receptors were sampled from a human donor who had a prior SARS-CoV-2 infection.

V is TRBV4-1 and J is TRBJ2-1; D uncertain. V dropped 4 bases and J dropped 7 bases, with 17 bases sitting between them. Germline CDR1 and CDR2: MGHRA and YSYEKL. There are 15 residues in the CDR3. The CDR3 DNA reads TGCGCCAGCAGCCGCTGGGCGGCTATCGGAAATGAGCAGTTCTTC. Its translation is CASSRWAAIGNEQFF.

The table lists this clone with a few counts. The rearrangement uses TRBV6-5 and TRBJ2-7; no reliable D call. The CDR3 has 11 residues. The germline V and J ends were trimmed by 10 bases and 1 base, with 8 bases remaining between them. The germline V gene encodes CDR1 MNHEY and CDR2 SVGAGI. The CDR3 protein is CATAFSYEQYF. The CDR3 DNA reads as TGTGCCACCGCGTTTTCCTACGAGCAGTACTTC.

The V call is TRBV7-2, the J call TRBJ2-7; TRBD1 matches 7 bases. This CDR3 contains 14 residues. The V segment lost 5 bases and the J segment 4 bases; nucleotides outside the gene matches: 8. CDR1 and CDR2 from the germline V gene are SGHTA and FQGNSA. The CDR3 loop is CASSATGAAYEQYF. The CDR3 region has the DNA TGTGCCAGCAGCGCCACAGGGGCCGCGTACGAGCAGTACTTC.

The chain's CDR3 is CASNPPWGRASQETQYF. CDR3 coding DNA: TGTGCCAGCAACCCCCCTTGGGGCAGGGCCTCCCAAGAGACCCAGTACTTC. The chain uses TRBV2 and TRBJ2-5, with D maybe TRBD1 (5 bases). Germline V gives CDR1 SNHLY, CDR2 FYNNEI. The CDR3 covers 17 residues. Deletions cut 7 bases from V and 1 base from J, with 22 bases between.

The chain uses TRBV11-3 and TRBJ2-3, with D possibly being TRBD2 (5 bases). Germline CDR1 and CDR2: SGHNT and YENEEA. V was cut by 1 base and J by 1 base, with 9 bases left in between. The CDR3 has 15 residues. CDR3 sequence reads: CASSLVLAGTDTQYF. Here the CDR3 DNA reads TGTGCCAGCAGCTTAGTTCTAGCCGGCACAGATACGCAGTATTTT. The variable domain in full, completed from reference TRBV11-3 and TRBJ2-3, reads EAGVVQSPRYKIIEKKQPVAFWCNPISGHNTLYWYLQNLGQGPELLIRYENEEAVDDSQLPKDRFSAERLKGVDSTLKIQPAELGDSAVYLCASSLVLAGTDTQYFGPGTRLTVL.

The rearrangement links TRBV5-8 to TRBJ1-4; 8 nucleotides match TRBD1. The CDR3 extends over 15 amino acids. With V trimmed by 1 base and J by 5 bases, 4 bases remained unmatched. Germline CDR1 SGHTS, CDR2 YDEGEE. The CDR3 here is CASSLNTGGNEKLFF. DNA of the CDR3: TGTGCCAGCAGCTTGAATACAGGGGGAAATGAAAAACTGTTTTTT.

The J gene is TRBJ1-1, the V gene TRBV2; no clear D. CDR1 is SNHLY, CDR2 FYNNEI, per germline. The CDR3 is made up of 13 amino acids. The ends were cut back, 10 bases at V and 0 bases at J, with 12 bases in the middle. DNA of the CDR3: TGTGCCACCGTCCGAGCCGTGAACACTGAAGCTTTCTTT. It translates to CATVRAVNTEAFF.